This passage covers 18 T cell receptor beta chains from one sample sequenced in a study of regulatory T cells in long-lasting Graves disease. HTBI primers from iRepertoire and Arm-PCR of CDR3 regions yielded the TCR beta libraries. TCRdb re-derived calls from the multiplex PCR reads in MiXCR, one entry per CDR3 protein. The sample yields 500,000 to 800,000 distinct CDR3 sequences, around 32% seen once. The time point here: persistent/refractory GD, antithyroid drugs over 5 years with positive TRAb. From PBMCs, RNA was extracted and then used to make the TCR library. The sample in question was peripheral blood mononuclear cells (PBMCs), obtained when the disease was refractory, from a patient treated with antithyroid drugs. The source of these receptors is a female donor with Graves disease.

In regard to this clonotype: An end of the junction does not agree with germline; a read error may underlie this. V gene TRBV7-3 combines with J gene TRBJ2-7, with 8 bases aligning to TRBD1. CDR1 and CDR2 from the germline V gene are SGHTA and FQGTGA. The CDR3 runs to 15 residues. The CDR3 bases are TGTGCCAGCAGTGAAGCGACAGGGGTTTCCTACGAGCGGTACTTC. This sequence encodes CASSEATGVSYERYF.

The V call is TRBV5-1, the J call TRBJ1-1, with D unclear. The CDR3 length is 15 residues. V lost 10 bases to trimming and J lost 0 bases, with 19 bases between them. Germline V lookup: CDR1 SGHRS, CDR2 YFSETQ. This CDR3 reads CASKPPGRVNTEAFF. In DNA form, the CDR3 reads TGCGCCTCTAAACCCCCGGGGAGGGTGAACACTGAAGCTTTCTTT.

The rearrangement uses TRBV27 and TRBJ2-7; the match to TRBD2 covers 11 bases. V lost 6 bases, J lost 5 bases, and 15 bases stayed unmatched. Germline V gives CDR1 MNHEY, CDR2 SMNVEV (reference sequence). The CDR3 is made up of 17 amino acids. The CDR3 protein is CASSPRWVSGRAHEQYF. CDR3 nucleotides: TGTGCCAGCAGCCCCCGGTGGGTTAGCGGGAGGGCCCACGAGCAGTACTTC.

This clonotype was found a few times. CDR3 nucleotides: TGTGCCATCAGTGAGTCGACGGGGGCTAACTATGGCTACACCTTC. It codes for CAISESTGANYGYTF. The J gene is TRBJ1-2, the V gene TRBV10-3; the D gene is possibly TRBD1 (5 bases). Between the trimmed V and J ends, which lost 0 bases and 0 bases, there was a span of 8 bases. The length of the CDR3 is 15 residues. Per germline, CDR1 ENHRY and CDR2 SYGVKD.

The V call is TRBV20-1, the J call TRBJ2-3; 12 bases match TRBD2. J gave up 3 bases and V 3 bases, and 1 base lay outside the gene matches. The CDR3 is made up of 14 amino acids. The germline gives CDR1 DFQATT, CDR2 SNEGSKA (reference sequence). The CDR3 bases are TGCAGTGCTAGGGGGACTAGCGGGACAGATACGCAGTATTTT. Amino acids: CSARGTSGTDTQYF.

This rearrangement joins TRBV3-1 to TRBJ2-5; D gene unclear. CDR3 length equals 15 residues. CDR1 is LGHDT and CDR2 is YNNKEL in the germline V gene (reference sequence). V was trimmed by 0 bases and J by 5 bases, leaving 13 bases between them. CDR3 coding DNA: TGTGCCAGCAGCCAAGATTTAGTATTAGGGGAGACCCAGTACTTC. Protein sequence: CASSQDLVLGETQYF.

Notes on this clonotype: This sequence may be a read error, since a much larger clone differs from it by one base. The missing conserved phenylalanine or tryptophan at the end of this CDR3 makes a read error likely. The rearrangement uses TRBV20-1 and TRBJ2-7; TRBD2 matches at 8 bases. In germline, CDR1 is DFQATT, CDR2 SNEGSKA (reference sequence). V lost 6 bases to trimming and J lost 0 bases; unmatched junction nucleotides: 7. The CDR3 runs 14 residues. CDR3: CSAMTSESSYEQYS. Written as DNA, the CDR3 is TGCAGTGCAATGACTAGCGAGAGCTCCTACGAGCAGTACTCC.

This clonotype was counted only a few times. The chain has TRBV29-1 and TRBJ1-2; a possible D gene is TRBD1 (6 bases). The germline V gene encodes CDR1 SQVTM and CDR2 ANQGSEA. V was pared by 7 bases and J by 5 bases, with 14 bases between. There are 12 residues in the CDR3. The DNA for the CDR3 is TGCAGCGCCAACGTAGGGACATATGGCTACACCTTC. It is translated as CSANVGTYGYTF. Looking up the rest from reference TRBV29-1 and TRBJ1-2 gives the full variable domain: SAVISQKPSRDICQRGTSLTIQCQVDSQVTMMFWYRQQPGQSLTLIATANQGSEATYESGFVIDKFPISRPNLTFSTLTVSNMSPEDSSIYLCSANVGTYGYTFGSGTRLTVV.

This clonotype has at least ten counts. This chain connects TRBV27 to TRBJ1-1; a possible D gene is TRBD1 (6 bases). V shed 3 bases and J shed 8 bases, with 16 bases lying between them. Germline V CDR1 and CDR2: MNHEY, SMNVEV (reference sequence). The CDR3 runs to 14 residues. CDR3 protein: CASSFGPYRAEAFF. As DNA, the CDR3 is TGTGCCAGCAGTTTTGGGCCGTACAGGGCCGAAGCTTTCTTT.

This clonotype was seen more than once but under ten times. The chain has TRBV20-1 and TRBJ1-2, with 9 bases identical to TRBD1. From germline, CDR1 is DFQATT and CDR2 SNEGSKA (reference sequence). The CDR3 runs to 11 residues. The trim removed 6 bases at V and 13 bases at J, leaving 9 bases unmatched. CDR3 nucleotide sequence: TGCAGTGCCCCGGGGGGGACAGGGACCACCTTC. It encodes CSAPGGTGTTF.

The chain carries TRBV11-2 and TRBJ2-4; no clear D. The germline V gene encodes CDR1 SGHAT and CDR2 FQNNGV. The CDR3 is made up of 16 amino acids. V lost 4 bases to trimming and J lost 0 bases, with 13 bases between them. The DNA of the CDR3 is TGTGCCAGCAGCTCTCGCGACACGTTAGCCAAAAACATTCAGTACTTC. It is translated as CASSSRDTLAKNIQYF.

CDR3 sequence reads: CASSLAGLAGVGNEQFF. CDR3 in DNA: TGTGCCAGCAGCTTAGCCGGGCTAGCGGGAGTGGGCAATGAGCAGTTCTTC. The gene calls are TRBV7-2 and TRBJ2-1, with 10 positions matching TRBD2. Trimming at V came to 0 bases and at J to 6 bases, leaving 8 bases not matched to a gene. The CDR3 consists of 17 residues. The V gene's germline CDR1 is SGHTA and CDR2 FQGNSA. The complete variable domain, with remaining parts taken from reference TRBV7-2 and TRBJ2-1, reads GAGVSQSPSNKVTEKGKDVELRCDPISGHTALYWYRQSLGQGLEFLIYFQGNSAPDKSGLPSDRFSAERTGGSVSTLTIQRTQQEDSAVYLCASSLAGLAGVGNEQFFGPGTRLTVL.

The gene calls are TRBV30 and TRBJ2-7; the D call may be TRBD1 or TRBD2 (6 bases each). The V gene's germline CDR1 is GTSNPN and CDR2 SVGIG (reference sequence). The CDR3 has 12 amino acids. CDR3 amino acids: CGLRGGTYEQYF. The CDR3 DNA sequence: TGTGGGCTTCGAGGGGGGACCTACGAGCAGTACTTC.

CDR3 sequence: CASSATGGYTEAFF. The CDR3 region has the DNA TGCGCCAGCAGCGCCACAGGGGGCTACACTGAAGCTTTCTTT. This chain uses TRBV5-1 with TRBJ1-1, with 9 bases aligning to TRBD1. This CDR3 is 14 amino acids long. After removal of 4 bases from V and 3 bases from J, the junction contained 4 bases not matched to a gene. CDR1 and CDR2 from the germline V gene are SGHRS and YFSETQ.

The chain couples TRBV29-1 to TRBJ2-7; 9 positions match TRBD1. With 6 bases clipped from V and 3 bases from J, the junction kept 12 bases outside the gene matches. Germline V gives CDR1 SQVTM, CDR2 ANQGSEA. The CDR3 consists of 15 residues. Written as DNA, the CDR3 is TGCAGCGTGCTTGGGGACAGGGAGGGGTTCTACGAGCAGTACTTC. Translated: CSVLGDREGFYEQYF.

V gene TRBV7-7 combines with J gene TRBJ2-7, with 7 bases aligning to TRBD1. With 5 bases clipped from V and 6 bases from J, the junction kept 7 bases outside the gene matches. The CDR3 loop spans 13 amino acids. Germline CDR1 and CDR2: SSHAT and FNYEAQ (reference sequence). The DNA for the CDR3 is TGTGCCAGCAGCCGAGTAGGGGGCGGCGAGCAGTACTTC. It codes for CASSRVGGGEQYF.

CDR3 sequence: CASSLRDHTYEQYF. The CDR3 DNA follows: TGTGCCAGCAGTTTGCGGGATCACACCTACGAGCAGTACTTC. The V call is TRBV12-3 or TRBV12-4, the J call TRBJ2-7, with a tentative D call TRBD2 (6 bases). Deletions cut 3 bases from V and 2 bases from J, with 11 bases between. The CDR3 spans 14 residues.

This chain uses TRBV5-6 with TRBJ2-7; D may be TRBD2 (7 bases). The germline V and J ends were trimmed by 0 bases and 9 bases, with 10 bases remaining between them. CDR3 length equals 12 residues. In germline, CDR1 is SGHDT, CDR2 YYEEEE. The CDR3 DNA reads TGTGCCAGCAGCTTGGTTGGGGGGGCGCAGTACTTC. Amino acid sequence: CASSLVGGAQYF.